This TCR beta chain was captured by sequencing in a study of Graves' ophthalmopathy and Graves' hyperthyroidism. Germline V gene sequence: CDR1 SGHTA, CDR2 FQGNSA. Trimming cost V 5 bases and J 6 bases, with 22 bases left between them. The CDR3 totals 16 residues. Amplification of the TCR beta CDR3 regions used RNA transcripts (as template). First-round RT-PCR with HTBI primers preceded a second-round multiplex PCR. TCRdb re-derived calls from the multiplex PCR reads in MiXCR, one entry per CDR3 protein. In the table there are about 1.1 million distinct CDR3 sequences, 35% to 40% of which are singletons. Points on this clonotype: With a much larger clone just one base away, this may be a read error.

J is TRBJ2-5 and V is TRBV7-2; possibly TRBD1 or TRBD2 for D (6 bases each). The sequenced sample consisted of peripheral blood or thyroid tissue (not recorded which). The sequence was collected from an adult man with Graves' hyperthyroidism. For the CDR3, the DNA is TGTGCCAGCAGCCCCACGGGGGCAGCAGGTAGAAAGACCCAGTACTTC. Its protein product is CASSPTGAAGRKTQYF. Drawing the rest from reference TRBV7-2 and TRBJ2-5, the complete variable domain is GAGVSQSPSNKVTEKGKDVELRCDPISGHTALYWYRQSLGQGLEFLIYFQGNSAPDKSGLPSDRFSAERTGGSVSTLTIQRTQQEDSAVYLCASSPTGAAGRKTQYFGPGTRLLVL.